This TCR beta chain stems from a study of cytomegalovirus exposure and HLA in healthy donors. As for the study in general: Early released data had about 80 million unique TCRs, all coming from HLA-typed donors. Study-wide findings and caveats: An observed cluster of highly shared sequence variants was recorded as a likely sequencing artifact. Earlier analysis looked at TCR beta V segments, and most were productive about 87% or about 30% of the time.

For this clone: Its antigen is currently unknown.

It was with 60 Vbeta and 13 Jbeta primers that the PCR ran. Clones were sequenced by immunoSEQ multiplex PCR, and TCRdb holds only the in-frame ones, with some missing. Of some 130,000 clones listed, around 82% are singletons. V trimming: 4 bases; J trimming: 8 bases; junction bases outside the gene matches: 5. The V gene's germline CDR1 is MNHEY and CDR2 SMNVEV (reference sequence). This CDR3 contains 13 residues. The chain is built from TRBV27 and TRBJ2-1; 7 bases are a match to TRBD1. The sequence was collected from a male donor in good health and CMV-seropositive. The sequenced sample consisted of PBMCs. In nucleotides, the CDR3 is TGTGCCAGCAGTTACATGACAGGGTATGAGCAGTTCTTC. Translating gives CASSYMTGYEQFF.